The 21 T cell receptor beta chains below were found in one sample sequenced in a study of T cell clones after liver transplantation. The protocol was immunoSEQ multiplex PCR, while the TCRdb copy is restricted to in-frame clones and leaves out a portion. Of 65,000 to 85,000 clones listed, about 85% are singletons. The specimen comprised CD4+ T cells from blood, sampled roughly 50 months after liver transplant. The receptors stem from a human patient who received a liver transplant. The graft donor may be the source of some T cells.

This chain joins TRBV28 and TRBJ2-2, with D possibly matching TRBD1 (5 bases). The CDR3 extends over 17 amino acids. Germline CDR1 and CDR2: MDHEN and SYDVKM. The V and J ends lost 2 bases and 4 bases respectively, with 17 bases between them. The CDR3 here is CASSLNTGFISTGELFF. CDR3 nucleotides: TGTGCCAGCAGTTTAAATACAGGTTTCATTTCCACCGGGGAGCTGTTTTTT.

J is TRBJ1-5 and V is TRBV18, with D possibly TRBD1 on 6 matching bases. This CDR3 is built from 13 residues. The germline CDR1 and CDR2 sequences are KGHSH and LQKENI. The V end was cut by 8 bases, the J end by 4 bases, with 12 bases between. CDR3 protein: CASTDSQNQPQHF. The CDR3 nucleotides read TGTGCCAGCACGGACAGTCAGAATCAGCCCCAGCATTTT. Combining the CDR3 with reference TRBV18 and TRBJ1-5 gives the whole variable domain NAGVMQNPRHLVRRRGQEARLRCSPMKGHSHVYWYRQLPEEGLKFMVYLQKENIIDESGMPKERFSAEFPKEGPSILRIQQVVRGDSAAYFCASTDSQNQPQHFGDGTRLSIL.

This clone was picked up one time. The rearrangement joins TRBV10-3 to TRBJ1-4, with D maybe TRBD1 (5 bases). Per germline, CDR1 ENHRY and CDR2 SYGVKD. CDR3 length: 14 amino acids. The germline V and J ends were trimmed by 2 bases and 1 base, with 5 bases remaining between them. CDR3 residues: CAISEGGTNEKLFF. CDR3 in DNA: TGTGCCATCAGTGAGGGGGGAACTAATGAAAAACTGTTTTTT.

The V and J genes are TRBV7-3 and TRBJ2-3, with D possibly being TRBD2 (5 bases). The length of the CDR3 is 14 residues. Germline values: CDR1 SGHTA, CDR2 FQGTGA. V was shortened by 5 bases and J by 5 bases, with 14 bases between the two germline ends. In DNA, the CDR3 is TGTGCCAGCAGCCGCGGCGGCCGGGAAGATACGCAGTATTTT. This gives the protein CASSRGGREDTQYF.

The V and J genes are TRBV19 and TRBJ1-6; no definite D call. The CDR3 contains 15 residues. Germline V gives CDR1 LNHDA, CDR2 SQIVND (reference sequence). V was cut by 4 bases and J by 4 bases, with 11 bases left in between. The CDR3 here is CASSRETDYNSPLHF. CDR3 sequence (DNA): TGTGCCAGTAGTAGGGAGACGGATTATAATTCACCCCTCCACTTT.

The V call is TRBV6-6, the J call TRBJ1-1; D possibly corresponds to TRBD1 (6 bases). Per the germline V gene, CDR1 is MNHNY and CDR2 is SVGAGI (reference sequence). Trimming cost V 6 bases and J 1 base, with 15 bases left between them. CDR3 length equals 15 residues. The CDR3 sequence: CASSSTQGGNTEAFF. The CDR3 DNA is TGTGCCAGCAGCTCTACTCAAGGGGGGAACACTGAAGCTTTCTTT.

The chain employs TRBV7-2 and TRBJ2-3; D is uncertain. This CDR3 has 14 amino acids. Germline CDR1 and CDR2: SGHTA and FQGNSA. Trimming left V 1 base short and J 0 bases short, with 5 bases between. CDR3 in amino acids: CASSLGLSTDTQYF. The CDR3 DNA sequence: TGTGCCAGCAGCTTAGGCTTAAGCACAGATACGCAGTATTTT.

V gene TRBV10-3 combines with J gene TRBJ2-7; TRBD2 agrees at 10 bases. The CDR3 sequence is 15 residues long. Looked up from germline, CDR1 is ENHRY and CDR2 is SYGVKD. After removal of 10 bases from V and 0 bases from J, the junction contained 9 bases not matched to a gene. CDR3 in amino acids: CATGAGTSASYEQYF. CDR3 sequence (DNA): TGTGCCACGGGCGCCGGGACTAGCGCCTCCTACGAGCAGTACTTC.

CDR3 residues: CASSQELAGGPGGETQYF. DNA for the CDR3: TGTGCCAGCAGCCAAGAGCTAGCGGGAGGGCCAGGAGGAGAGACCCAGTACTTC. V usage is TRBV4-2 and J usage is TRBJ2-5; TRBD2 matches at 12 bases. The germline gives CDR1 LGHNA, CDR2 YNFKEQ. Germline trimming cut 0 bases from V and 4 bases from J; bases unmatched to any gene: 9. The CDR3 spans 18 residues.

DNA of the CDR3: TGTGCCAGCACCGGGACAAGCTATGGCTACACCTTC. It codes for CASTGTSYGYTF. The chain joins TRBV6-1 to TRBJ1-2; TRBD1 might be the D (6 bases). The CDR3 is 12 amino acids. Germline CDR1 MNHNS, CDR2 SASEGT. V lost 7 bases and J lost 4, with 10 bases in between.

The V and J genes are TRBV28 and TRBJ2-6, with D tentatively TRBD1 (5 bases). V shed 2 bases and J shed 4 bases, with 15 bases lying between them. The CDR3 length is 17 residues. CDR1 is MDHEN and CDR2 is SYDVKM in the germline V gene. DNA for the CDR3: TGTGCCAGCAGTTTAGAGCCCCTAGGGGCCGGGGCCAACGTCCTGACTTTC. Translating it yields CASSLEPLGAGANVLTF. Supplemented by reference TRBV28 and TRBJ2-6, the full variable domain reads DVKVTQSSRYLVKRTGEKVFLECVQDMDHENMFWYRQDPGLGLRLIYFSYDVKMKEKGDIPEGYSVSREKKERFSLILESASTNQTSMYLCASSLEPLGAGANVLTFGAGSRLTVL.

This clone was detected a few times. Other DNA sequences in the same sample also yield this CDR3. The chain recombines TRBV6-1 with TRBJ1-2; no clear D gene. The germline gives CDR1 MNHNS, CDR2 SASEGT. V was cut by 1 base and J by 5 bases, with 8 bases left in between. The CDR3 covers 13 residues. The CDR3 DNA is TGTGCCAGCAGTGAAGGAGTGGGGTATGGCTACACCTTC. Translation gives CASSEGVGYGYTF.

The V and J genes are TRBV7-6 and TRBJ2-5; TRBD2 agrees at 11 bases. Germline-derived CDR1 and CDR2 are SGHVS and FNYEAQ. After removal of 1 base from V and 2 bases from J, the junction contained 3 bases not matched to a gene. The CDR3 runs 16 residues. In DNA form, the CDR3 reads TGTGCCAGCAGCTTAGGAGGGACTAGCGGACAAGAGACCCAGTACTTC. This gives the protein CASSLGGTSGQETQYF. The full variable domain, in which reference TRBV7-6 and TRBJ2-5 provide the parts outside the CDR3, is GAGVSQSPRYKVTKRGQDVALRCDPISGHVSLYWYRQALGQGPEFLTYFNYEAQQDKSGLPNDRFSAERPEGSISTLTIQRTEQRDSAMYRCASSLGGTSGQETQYFGPGTRLLVL.

The chain uses TRBV19 and TRBJ2-1; unclear D gene. The CDR3 length is 12 residues. CDR1 and CDR2 (germline): LNHDA, SQIVND (reference sequence). V shed 4 bases and J shed 0 bases, with 1 base lying between them. The CDR3 protein is CASSNSYNEQFF. CDR3 DNA: TGTGCCAGTAGTAACTCCTACAATGAGCAGTTCTTC.

This chain links TRBV5-6 with TRBJ1-2, with D uncertain. Trimming took 2 bases from V and 7 from J, leaving 9 bases between them. CDR1 and CDR2 from the germline V gene are SGHDT and YYEEEE. CDR3 length equals 12 residues. DNA of the CDR3: TGTGCCAGCAGCTTTAAACGGGTTGGCTACACCTTC. Residues: CASSFKRVGYTF.

This clone was observed once. In DNA form, the CDR3 reads TGTGCCAGTAGTACTCTCGGACAGGGCAACCTTAACTATGGCTACACCTTC. This gives the protein CASSTLGQGNLNYGYTF. This sequence joins TRBV19 and TRBJ1-2; 8 bases align to TRBD1. J lost 1 base, V lost 4 bases, and 11 bases had no gene match. This CDR3 has 17 amino acids. From germline, CDR1 is LNHDA and CDR2 SQIVND (reference sequence). The whole variable domain, filled in from reference TRBV19 and TRBJ1-2, reads DGGITQSPKYLFRKEGQNVTLSCEQNLNHDAMYWYRQDPGQGLRLIYYSQIVNDFQKGDIAEGYSVSREKKESFPLTVTSAQKNPTAFYLCASSTLGQGNLNYGYTFGSGTRLTVV.

V is TRBV27 and J is TRBJ1-2; possibly TRBD1 for D (5 bases). The germline gives CDR1 MNHEY, CDR2 SMNVEV (reference sequence). The CDR3 is 18 amino acids. Deletions cut 6 bases from V and 0 bases from J, with 23 bases between. CDR3 residues: CASSRQRDGSVANYGYTF. CDR3 nucleotides: TGTGCCAGCAGCCGTCAACGGGACGGGTCCGTCGCTAACTATGGCTACACCTTC.

The V call is TRBV25-1, the J call TRBJ1-1; no firm D call. Germline V gene sequence: CDR1 MGHDK, CDR2 SYGVNS. V was trimmed by 4 bases and J by 7 bases, leaving 7 bases between them. The CDR3 is made up of 11 amino acids. The CDR3 sequence is CASSGIYEAFF. CDR3 in DNA: TGTGCCAGCAGTGGAATATATGAAGCTTTCTTT.

The chain employs TRBV7-2 and TRBJ1-5, with D perhaps TRBD1 (6 bases). The germline CDR1 and CDR2 sequences are SGHTA and FQGNSA. With 5 bases removed from V and 7 bases from J, the gap between germline ends came to 18 bases. This CDR3 comprises 15 residues. CDR3 coding DNA: TGTGCCAGCAGCCGCCCGGGGGGGGGCGAACAGCCCCAGCATTTT. Translating it yields CASSRPGGGEQPQHF.

J is TRBJ2-1 and V is TRBV12-5, with D perhaps TRBD1 (6 bases). The CDR3 is 12 amino acids. In germline, CDR1 is LGHNT, CDR2 FRNRAP. The V end was cut by 6 bases, the J end by 4 bases, with 7 bases between. The CDR3 loop is CASGTGYNEQFF. Written as DNA, the CDR3 is TGTGCTAGTGGCACAGGGTACAATGAGCAGTTCTTC.

The genes are TRBV19 and TRBJ1-1; 7 bases map to TRBD1. V shed 8 bases, J shed 3 bases, and the junction held 12 bases outside the gene matches. The CDR3 length is 15 residues. Germline V gene lookup returns CDR1 LNHDA and CDR2 SQIVND (reference sequence). This CDR3 is CASSARDRRDTEAFF. The CDR3 nucleotides are TGTGCCAGTTCGGCCCGGGACAGAAGGGACACTGAAGCTTTCTTT.